This T cell receptor beta chain derives from a study of early T cells in non-severe SARS-CoV-2 infection. In this sample, this clonotype turned up a few times. TCRdb reprocessed the 5' RACE reads with MiXCR, giving one entry per CDR3 protein. The table has more than 50,000 distinct CDR3 sequences, about 5.6% seen once. The CDR3 spans 15 residues. Germline V lookup: CDR1 PRHDT, CDR2 FYEKMQ (reference sequence). The V and J ends lost 0 bases and 3 bases respectively, with 12 bases between them. Input material: whole blood. The V gene is TRBV13, the J gene TRBJ2-7; D is ambiguous. This clonotype was sampled from an adult who was a healthcare worker with PCR-confirmed SARS-CoV-2 infection or an uninfected control (not recorded which). The CDR3 coding sequence is TGTGCCAGCAGCTTAGGACACGATTCCTTCTACGAGCAGTACTTC. It is translated as CASSLGHDSFYEQYF.